These T cell receptor beta chains were read from a single sample in a study of cytomegalovirus exposure and HLA in healthy donors. The data were produced by immunoSEQ multiplex PCR, yet TCRdb's version contains in-frame clones alone and is incomplete. The sample yields about 180,000 clones, roughly 78% seen once. What was sequenced was PBMCs. The receptor source for this set is a woman aged 50 to 60 in good health and CMV-seropositive. The CDR3 runs from the conserved cysteine through the conserved F or W. Each record gives: V gene, J gene, CDR3 protein.

v_gene: TRBV10-1
j_gene: TRBJ2-5
CDR3aa: CASSESGGGETQYF

v_gene: TRBV7-6
j_gene: TRBJ2-1
CDR3aa: CASSSGPGLALNEQFF

v_gene: TRBV2
j_gene: TRBJ1-1
CDR3aa: CASTQGLNTEAFF

v_gene: TRBV4-1
j_gene: TRBJ1-1
CDR3aa: CASSQDGGRNTEAFF

v_gene: TRBV6-1
j_gene: TRBJ2-5
CDR3aa: CASSVTGGRQETQYF

v_gene: TRBV6-6
j_gene: TRBJ1-6
CDR3aa: CASLRRTGNDSPLHF

v_gene: TRBV5-1
j_gene: TRBJ2-7
CDR3aa: CASSLDGYEQYF

v_gene: TRBV19
j_gene: TRBJ2-2
CDR3aa: CASSYRGRPGELFF

v_gene: TRBV6-5
j_gene: TRBJ1-1
CDR3aa: CASSYSSGALNTEAFF

v_gene: TRBV7-8
j_gene: TRBJ2-1
CDR3aa: CASSPAGENEQFF

v_gene: TRBV9
j_gene: TRBJ2-3
CDR3aa: CASSVVEAKGSDTQYF

v_gene: TRBV5-1
j_gene: TRBJ1-1
CDR3aa: CASSLLDTKNTEAFF

v_gene: TRBV5-1
j_gene: TRBJ2-7
CDR3aa: CASSRIAGDAYEQYF

v_gene: TRBV5-1
j_gene: TRBJ1-3
CDR3aa: CASSFGQGGNTIYF

v_gene: TRBV4-2
j_gene: TRBJ1-5
CDR3aa: CASSQDGDRSQPQHF

v_gene: TRBV5-1
j_gene: TRBJ1-4
CDR3aa: CASSLASGTGIMFF

v_gene: TRBV7-7
j_gene: TRBJ2-2
CDR3aa: CASSSRVGELFF

v_gene: TRBV9
j_gene: TRBJ2-7
CDR3aa: CASSVEAGGYEQYF

v_gene: TRBV25-1
j_gene: TRBJ1-1
CDR3aa: CASSDKNYRQNTEAFF

v_gene: TRBV23-1
j_gene: TRBJ1-2
CDR3aa: CASTPTGVAGYTF

v_gene: TRBV9
j_gene: TRBJ2-1
CDR3aa: CASSAGGLAGNYNEQFF

v_gene: TRBV9
j_gene: TRBJ2-7
CDR3aa: CASSAGTSGLYEQYF

v_gene: TRBV6-4
j_gene: TRBJ2-2
CDR3aa: CASKVRGGLGGELFF

v_gene: TRBV27
j_gene: TRBJ2-7
CDR3aa: CASSLSRDRAYHEQYF

v_gene: TRBV27
j_gene: TRBJ1-5
CDR3aa: CASSRGGQPQHF

v_gene: TRBV9
j_gene: TRBJ2-5
CDR3aa: CASSASAGARETQYF

v_gene: TRBV29-1
j_gene: TRBJ2-7
CDR3aa: CSVRTGQNEQYF

v_gene: TRBV5-4
j_gene: TRBJ2-5
CDR3aa: CASSSETGDPQETQYF

v_gene: TRBV2
j_gene: TRBJ1-6
CDR3aa: CASRPPGNSPLHF

v_gene: TRBV5-4
j_gene: TRBJ1-1
CDR3aa: CASRTGRQNTEAFF

v_gene: TRBV5-5
j_gene: TRBJ2-2
CDR3aa: CASSSTGGAGELFF

v_gene: TRBV7-9
j_gene: TRBJ2-7
CDR3aa: CASSFEAACKQYF

v_gene: TRBV5-1
j_gene: TRBJ2-3
CDR3aa: CASSLNGGARDTQYF

v_gene: TRBV11-2
j_gene: TRBJ1-2
CDR3aa: CASSLEDSYPYGYTF

v_gene: TRBV7-9
j_gene: TRBJ2-1
CDR3aa: CASSRTGQSNEQFF

v_gene: TRBV2
j_gene: TRBJ2-5
CDR3aa: CASKYRGIDRETQYF

v_gene: TRBV9
j_gene: TRBJ1-2
CDR3aa: CASSVDLLGAGYTF

v_gene: TRBV11-2
j_gene: TRBJ2-7
CDR3aa: CASSPLLFRTGVHEQYF

v_gene: TRBV4-2
j_gene: TRBJ2-1
CDR3aa: CASSQGASGGGRSEQFF

v_gene: TRBV14
j_gene: TRBJ2-3
CDR3aa: CASSQDYLLPQSPETDTQYF

v_gene: TRBV14
j_gene: TRBJ1-2
CDR3aa: CASSPLREGAVSGYTF

v_gene: TRBV28
j_gene: TRBJ1-4
CDR3aa: CASRNFGSNEKLFF

v_gene: TRBV2
j_gene: TRBJ1-4
CDR3aa: CASTRGAEKLFF

v_gene: TRBV9
j_gene: TRBJ2-3
CDR3aa: CASSVGGAGPSTDTQYF

v_gene: TRBV4-1
j_gene: TRBJ2-4
CDR3aa: CASSQDRQGAPWDIQYF

v_gene: TRBV11-2
j_gene: TRBJ2-3
CDR3aa: CASSSGQITDTQYF

v_gene: TRBV5-8
j_gene: TRBJ1-5
CDR3aa: CASSSREGQPQHF

v_gene: TRBV5-1
j_gene: TRBJ2-7
CDR3aa: CASSPTGGEIHEQYF

v_gene: TRBV6-1
j_gene: TRBJ2-7
CDR3aa: CASSVRGLSSYEQYF

v_gene: TRBV5-1
j_gene: TRBJ2-7
CDR3aa: CASRFADMPNEQYF

v_gene: TRBV2
j_gene: TRBJ1-2
CDR3aa: CASSVLGAGRYGYTF

v_gene: TRBV10-3
j_gene: TRBJ1-2
CDR3aa: CAIGGDSRYGYTF

v_gene: TRBV4-1
j_gene: TRBJ2-6
CDR3aa: CASSQEARGANVLTF

v_gene: TRBV2
j_gene: TRBJ2-2
CDR3aa: CASSQGLNTGELFF

v_gene: TRBV7-9
j_gene: TRBJ2-3
CDR3aa: CASSPPRGREITDTQYF

v_gene: TRBV5-1
j_gene: TRBJ2-2
CDR3aa: CASSLGLVTGELFF

v_gene: TRBV7-9
j_gene: TRBJ1-2
CDR3aa: CSSSLNRVDGYTF

v_gene: TRBV2
j_gene: TRBJ2-7
CDR3aa: CASRAGTGKNEQYF

v_gene: TRBV6-1
j_gene: TRBJ1-1
CDR3aa: CASSERENTEAFF

v_gene: TRBV30
j_gene: TRBJ1-1
CDR3aa: CAWSGLLRTEAFF